This section outlines one TCR beta chain sequence together with its context. The source of the sample is a study of patients and donors after allogeneic stem cell transplantation. MiXCR, run by TCRdb on the RT-PCR reads, gives a single entry per CDR3 protein. The repertoire holds about 960,000 distinct CDR3 sequences, approximately 19% seen once, with 5.5% to 6.5% in the top ten. The clonotype comes from a human donor who was either an allogeneic HSCT recipient or a stem cell or donor lymphocyte infusion donor (not recorded which). It is not recorded whose cells these are; they may come from a transplant donor. Sequenced input: blood, either unsorted or a sorted T cell fraction (not recorded which).

This CDR3 is CASSFSTQGDNSPLHF. The CDR3 coding sequence is TGTGCCAGCAGTTTCTCAACCCAGGGGGATAATTCACCCCTCCACTTT. The chain employs TRBV12-3 or TRBV12-4 and TRBJ1-6; TRBD1 matches at 7 bases. With 3 bases clipped from V and 5 bases from J, the junction kept 7 bases outside the gene matches. The CDR3 covers 16 residues.